Below, 32 T cell receptor beta chains from the same sample are listed, as sequenced in a study of blood T cell repertoires in COVID-19. TCRdb's copy holds only in-frame clones and misses some; the assay was immunoSEQ multiplex PCR. The data contain around 200,000 clones, over 75% of them singletons. Source material: peripheral blood. These receptors were obtained from a man in his forties or fifties with acute or convalescent COVID-19.

This sequence joins TRBV21-1 and TRBJ2-3; the table calls TRBD2, which could not be checked here. TRBV21-1 is annotated as a pseudogene. This CDR3 comprises 15 residues. Here the CDR3 reads CASSSHLSRTDTQYF. DNA of the CDR3: TGTGCCAGCAGTTCCCACCTAAGCCGCACAGATACGCAGTATTTT.

This clone appeared a single time. The chain links TRBV19 to TRBJ1-6; 7 positions match TRBD1. This CDR3 comprises 15 residues. After removal of 7 bases from V and 5 bases from J, the junction contained 8 bases not matched to a gene. Germline CDR1 is LNHDA and CDR2 is SQIVND (reference sequence). The CDR3 spells CASTRTGKHNSPLHF. The CDR3 bases are TGTGCCAGTACCCGGACAGGAAAACATAATTCACCCCTCCACTTT.

This clone was recorded only once. The chain joins TRBV13 to TRBJ1-1; 8 bases are a match to TRBD1. This CDR3 region has 15 residues. V lost 4 bases, J lost 1 base, and 5 bases stayed unmatched. Germline V gene data show CDR1 as PRHDT and CDR2 as FYEKMQ (reference sequence). CDR3 sequence (DNA): TGTGCCAGCAGCTCCCGACAGGGGAGGAACACTGAAGCTTTCTTT. It codes for CASSSRQGRNTEAFF.

Points on this clone: This same CDR3 is encoded by further DNA sequences in the sample. V is TRBV2 and J is TRBJ2-3; 8 nucleotides line up with TRBD1. This CDR3 region has 14 residues. V gave up 7 bases and J gave up 3 bases; unmatched junction bases: 6. Germline values: CDR1 SNHLY, CDR2 FYNNEI. CDR3 loop: CASNGQGGTDTQYF. The CDR3 region has the DNA TGTGCCAGCAATGGACAGGGAGGTACAGATACGCAGTATTTT.

The chain has TRBV10-3 and TRBJ1-1; 7 nucleotides align to TRBD1. After removal of 4 bases from V and 0 bases from J, the junction contained 11 bases not matched to a gene. The CDR3 is 17 residues long. The germline V gene has CDR1 ENHRY and CDR2 SYGVKD. Here the CDR3 reads CAISASHRGSMNTEAFF. As DNA, the CDR3 is TGTGCCATCAGTGCCTCCCACAGGGGCTCCATGAACACTGAAGCTTTCTTT.

The CDR3 DNA reads as TGCGCCAGCAGTGTAGGAGGGGGGGCGGGAGAGCAGTTCTTC. Translation: CASSVGGGAGEQFF. J is TRBJ2-1 and V is TRBV10-2; weak D call: TRBD2 (7 bases). The CDR3 has 14 residues. Per the germline V gene, CDR1 is WSHSY and CDR2 is SAAADI. Trimming cost V 4 bases and J 10 bases, with 17 bases left between them.

The rearrangement uses TRBV2 and TRBJ2-7, with 8 bases lining up with TRBD1. CDR1 is SNHLY and CDR2 is FYNNEI in the germline V gene. Trimming at V came to 6 bases and at J to 5 bases, leaving 3 bases not matched to a gene. The CDR3 sequence is 12 residues long. DNA of the CDR3: TGTGCCAGCAGACAGGGGGACAACGAGCAGTACTTC. This sequence encodes CASRQGDNEQYF.

The chain recombines TRBV6-5 with TRBJ1-4, with 7 bases matching TRBD1. Germline V lookup: CDR1 MNHEY, CDR2 SVGAGI. Losses at the gene ends were 6 bases for V and 8 bases for J; bases not matched to a gene: 9. CDR3 length: 14 residues. DNA for the CDR3: TGTGCCAGCAGCCAAACAGGGGACCCGGAAAAACTGTTTTTT. Its protein product is CASSQTGDPEKLFF.

The V and J genes are TRBV7-9 and TRBJ2-2; tentatively, D is TRBD2 (6 bases). CDR3 length: 17 residues. In germline, CDR1 is SEHNR, CDR2 FQNEAQ (reference sequence). With 5 bases removed from V and 3 bases from J, the gap between germline ends came to 19 bases. The CDR3 DNA follows: TGTGCCAGCAGCCCGACACGGAAGGCGGGGTACACCGGGGAGCTGTTTTTT. This encodes CASSPTRKAGYTGELFF. The whole variable domain, remainder taken from reference TRBV7-9 and TRBJ2-2, is DTGVSQNPRHKITKRGQNVTFRCDPISEHNRLYWYRQTLGQGPEFLTYFQNEAQLEKSRLLSDRFSAERPKGSFSTLEIQRTEQGDSAMYLCASSPTRKAGYTGELFFGEGSRLTVL.

The DNA of the CDR3 is TGTGCCAGCAGCTTGGGGGAGGTTAATGAGCAGTTCTTC. Translation gives CASSLGEVNEQFF. V usage is TRBV5-8 and J usage is TRBJ2-1, with D perhaps TRBD2 (6 bases). The ends were cut back, 0 bases at V and 7 bases at J, with 8 bases in the middle. Germline V gene sequence: CDR1 SGHTS, CDR2 YDEGEE. The CDR3 is made up of 13 amino acids.

The chain couples TRBV3-1 (or the pseudogene TRBV3-2) to TRBJ1-5, with D hard to call. The CDR3 loop spans 14 amino acids. Looked up from germline, CDR1 is LGHDT and CDR2 is YNNKEL (reference sequence). V was cut by 4 bases and J by 1 base, with 8 bases left in between. The CDR3 DNA is TGTGCCAGCAGCCCCACGGGAAGCAATCAGCCCCAGCATTTT. Translating gives CASSPTGSNQPQHF.

The gene calls are TRBV3-1 (or the pseudogene TRBV3-2) and TRBJ1-6; a weak D match, TRBD1 (5 bases). Trimming took off 4 bases at V and 9 bases at J, with 16 bases between the two ends. CDR1 and CDR2 (germline): LGHDT, YNNKEL (reference sequence). CDR3 length equals 15 residues. CDR3 in amino acids: CASSLVGQGGSPLHF. Here the CDR3 DNA reads TGTGCCAGCAGCCTGGTCGGGCAGGGAGGTTCACCCCTCCACTTT.

J is TRBJ2-1 and V is TRBV5-4, with 10 bases lining up with TRBD1. CDR1 SGHNT and CDR2 YYREEE come from the germline V gene (reference sequence). Germline trimming cut 5 bases from V and 3 bases from J; bases unmatched to any gene: 5. This CDR3 spans 15 amino acids. Here the CDR3 DNA reads TGTGCCAGCAGGACTGACAGGGGGCTCTACAATGAGCAGTTCTTC. It codes for CASRTDRGLYNEQFF.

The chain employs TRBV5-6 and TRBJ1-1; D possibly corresponds to TRBD1 (6 bases). Between the trimmed V and J ends, which lost 0 bases and 4 bases, there was a span of 19 bases. This CDR3 is 17 amino acids long. CDR1 is SGHDT, CDR2 YYEEEE, per germline. As DNA, the CDR3 is TGTGCCAGCAGCTTGGAACCTTCGCCAGGGGCGATCACTGAAGCTTTCTTT. Protein: CASSLEPSPGAITEAFF.

The chain carries TRBV5-4 and TRBJ1-5; 9 positions agree with TRBD1. V lost 2 bases and J lost 6; bases outside the gene matches: 0. The germline gives CDR1 SGHNT, CDR2 YYREEE (reference sequence). This CDR3 is 13 amino acids long. The CDR3 here is CASSLQGAQPQHF. CDR3 coding DNA: TGTGCCAGCAGCTTACAGGGGGCTCAGCCCCAGCATTTT.

This clone was counted between two and nine times. The V and J genes are TRBV5-1 and TRBJ2-1, with 8 bases identical to TRBD1. With V trimmed by 4 bases and J by 2 bases, 8 bases remained unmatched. The CDR3 sequence is 16 residues long. Per the germline V gene, CDR1 is SGHRS and CDR2 is YFSETQ. The CDR3 region has the DNA TGCGCCAGCAGCGTCGGACAGGGAGGCACCTACAATGAGCAGTTCTTC. Translated: CASSVGQGGTYNEQFF.

V and J are TRBV28 and TRBJ2-6; D may be TRBD2 (7 bases). The V gene's germline CDR1 is MDHEN and CDR2 SYDVKM. The CDR3 has 16 residues. Trimming pared 8 bases from V and 4 bases from J, leaving 18 bases between. The chain's CDR3 is CASGGAPPRGANVLTF. The CDR3 nucleotides are TGTGCCAGCGGGGGGGCCCCCCCAAGGGGGGCCAACGTCCTGACTTTC. Combining the CDR3 with reference TRBV28 and TRBJ2-6 gives the whole variable domain DVKVTQSSRYLVKRTGEKVFLECVQDMDHENMFWYRQDPGLGLRLIYFSYDVKMKEKGDIPEGYSVSREKKERFSLILESASTNQTSMYLCASGGAPPRGANVLTFGAGSRLTVL.

J is TRBJ2-7 and V is TRBV14, with D maybe TRBD2 (5 bases). From germline, CDR1 is SGHDN and CDR2 FVKESK. The CDR3 extends over 13 amino acids. Deletions cut 3 bases from V and 6 bases from J, with 12 bases between. In DNA form, the CDR3 reads TGTGCCAGCAGCCAGGAGCTAGGAGGCGAGCAGTACTTC. It specifies CASSQELGGEQYF.

The chain joins TRBV7-2 to TRBJ2-7, with a tentative D call TRBD1 (5 bases). The germline V gene has CDR1 SGHTA and CDR2 FQGNSA. Trimming removed 3 bases at V and 2 bases at J, with 11 bases between. The CDR3 length is 14 residues. The CDR3 region has the DNA TGTGCCAGCAGCTTTGGGCCAGGGCCCTACGAGCAGTACTTC. Protein sequence: CASSFGPGPYEQYF. Filled out from reference TRBV7-2 and TRBJ2-7, the complete variable domain reads GAGVSQSPSNKVTEKGKDVELRCDPISGHTALYWYRQSLGQGLEFLIYFQGNSAPDKSGLPSDRFSAERTGGSVSTLTIQRTQQEDSAVYLCASSFGPGPYEQYFGPGTRLTVT.

The rearrangement joins TRBV9 to TRBJ2-7; 9 bases align to TRBD1. This CDR3 has 16 residues. V lost 3 bases to trimming and J lost 2 bases; unmatched junction nucleotides: 9. CDR1 is SGDLS and CDR2 is YYNGEE in the germline V gene. The CDR3 DNA reads as TGTGCCAGCAGCGCGCCTGGGGGACAGGGAGCCTACGAGCAGTACTTC. Its translation is CASSAPGGQGAYEQYF. Using reference TRBV9 and TRBJ2-7 for the parts outside the CDR3, the full variable domain is DSGVTQTPKHLITATGQRVTLRCSPRSGDLSVYWYQQSLDQGLQFLIQYYNGEERAKGNILERFSAQQFPDLHSELNLSSLELGDSALYFCASSAPGGQGAYEQYFGPGTRLTVT.

The chain recombines TRBV4-2 with TRBJ2-3; a possible D gene is TRBD1 (6 bases). This CDR3 region has 14 residues. V lost 4 bases and J lost 6, with 14 bases in between. Germline CDR1 LGHNA, CDR2 YNFKEQ. The CDR3 loop reads CASSPQGRRDTQYF. For the CDR3, the DNA is TGTGCCAGCAGCCCCCAGGGGCGTCGGGATACGCAGTATTTT.

This sequence joins TRBV9 and TRBJ1-5; no clear D gene. The CDR3 covers 13 residues. Germline V CDR1 and CDR2: SGDLS, YYNGEE. The V end was cut by 3 bases, the J end by 4 bases, with 8 bases between. CDR3 region: CASSAHLNQPQHF. The CDR3 DNA follows: TGTGCCAGCAGCGCGCACTTAAATCAGCCCCAGCATTTT. Looking up the rest from reference TRBV9 and TRBJ1-5 gives the full variable domain: DSGVTQTPKHLITATGQRVTLRCSPRSGDLSVYWYQQSLDQGLQFLIQYYNGEERAKGNILERFSAQQFPDLHSELNLSSLELGDSALYFCASSAHLNQPQHFGDGTRLSIL.

The chain carries TRBV5-1 and TRBJ2-7; 8 bases are a match to TRBD1. The CDR3 runs to 17 residues. The germline CDR1 and CDR2 sequences are SGHRS and YFSETQ. V was pared by 2 bases and J by 4 bases, with 14 bases of the junction left unmatched. The chain's CDR3 is CASSFTPRRQGIYEQYF. CDR3 nucleotide sequence: TGCGCCAGCAGCTTCACGCCCCGCCGACAGGGGATTTACGAGCAGTACTTC.

The chain has TRBV10-1 and TRBJ2-7, with D tentatively TRBD1 (5 bases). Trimming stripped 2 bases from V and 5 bases from J, with 16 bases between. The CDR3 runs 15 residues. The germline V gene has CDR1 WNHNN and CDR2 SYGVQD (reference sequence). CDR3 bases: TGCGCCAGCAGTGAGGAAGCGCAGGGATTAGACGAGCAGTACTTC. Protein sequence: CASSEEAQGLDEQYF.

The chain carries TRBV6-5 and TRBJ1-1; maybe TRBD1 (5 bases). The CDR3 is made up of 16 amino acids. With 2 bases removed from V and 1 base from J, the gap between germline ends came to 14 bases. Germline-derived CDR1 and CDR2 are MNHEY and SVGAGI. The DNA for the CDR3 is TGTGCCAGCAGTTACAGGGCAGGGTCGCGGAACACTGAAGCTTTCTTT. Its translation is CASSYRAGSRNTEAFF.

This clone came up once. This chain uses TRBV5-1 with TRBJ1-1; TRBD1 agrees at 7 bases. This CDR3 has 15 amino acids. Germline V CDR1 and CDR2: SGHRS, YFSETQ. V lost 4 bases and J lost 1; bases outside the gene matches: 7. Here the CDR3 reads CASSQPGTANTEAFF. As DNA, the CDR3 is TGCGCCAGCAGCCAACCTGGGACAGCGAACACTGAAGCTTTCTTT.

The chain is built from TRBV6-5 and TRBJ1-2; D unresolved. CDR3 length equals 12 residues. CDR1 MNHEY and CDR2 SVGAGI come from the germline V gene. The V gene lost 6 bases and the J gene lost 14 bases, with 19 bases spanning the gap. CDR3 region: CASRPGPGELTF. The CDR3 DNA reads TGTGCCAGCAGGCCCGGGCCCGGGGAACTTACCTTC.

The chain couples TRBV30 to TRBJ1-3; perhaps TRBD1 as D (5 bases). Germline CDR1 and CDR2: GTSNPN and SVGIG (reference sequence). The V end lost 2 bases, the J end lost 2 bases, and 7 bases lay between the germline ends. This CDR3 has 13 residues. Written as DNA, the CDR3 is TGTGCCTGGAGTCAAGGGGCTGGAAACACCATATATTTT. Protein product: CAWSQGAGNTIYF.

This clone has just a few counts. The chain combines TRBV6-5 with TRBJ1-1; D might be TRBD1 (6 bases). Germline V gives CDR1 MNHEY, CDR2 SVGAGI. V dropped 6 bases and J dropped 9 bases, with 14 bases sitting between them. The CDR3 loop spans 12 amino acids. The CDR3 sequence is CASRSRGLKAFF. The CDR3 bases are TGTGCCAGCAGGAGCAGGGGATTAAAAGCTTTCTTT.

The chain uses TRBV5-4 and TRBJ1-3; D uncertain. The germline V and J ends were trimmed by 2 bases and 0 bases, with 6 bases remaining between them. The CDR3 loop spans 14 amino acids. CDR1 and CDR2 from the germline V gene are SGHNT and YYREEE (reference sequence). The CDR3 DNA follows: TGTGCCAGCAGCTTAGGGAGCTCTGGAAACACCATATATTTT. This codes for CASSLGSSGNTIYF.

The V and J genes are TRBV30 and TRBJ1-3; a weak D match, TRBD1 (5 bases). The V end lost 3 bases, the J end lost 3 bases, and 18 bases lay between the germline ends. The V gene's germline CDR1 is GTSNPN and CDR2 SVGIG (reference sequence). This CDR3 is built from 16 residues. The CDR3 DNA follows: TGTGCCTGGAGCCGGGGGGGAACTTCAGATGGAAACACCATATATTTT. It yields the protein CAWSRGGTSDGNTIYF.

This clone was counted a few times. The chain is built from TRBV28 and TRBJ1-2; D remains unclear. The CDR3 is 11 residues long. Deletions cut 6 bases from V and 3 bases from J, with 5 bases between. In germline, CDR1 is MDHEN, CDR2 SYDVKM. CDR3 coding DNA: TGTGCCAGCAGAGCCGACTATGGCTACACCTTC. Its protein product is CASRADYGYTF.